This is a list of T cell receptor beta chains from one sample in a study of T cells in Graves' hyperthyroidism and ophthalmopathy. TCRdb redid the calling of the multiplex PCR reads with MiXCR, one entry per CDR3 protein. The repertoire includes over 250,000 distinct CDR3 sequences, 20% to 30% of them detected once, and more than 25% sits in the top ten. The sequenced sample consisted of blood. All receptors derive from a man in his forties with Graves' hyperthyroidism that later progressed to Graves' ophthalmopathy. The CDR3 runs from the conserved cysteine through the conserved F or W. A D gene is named only where the DNA matches it firmly. Some rows mark clone size as missing; the rest say once, few, many or name a class of expanded clone.

j_gene,v_gene,abundance,d_gene,CDR3aa,CDR3nt
TRBJ1-5,TRBV12-3/TRBV12-4,many,NA,CASRTAGNQPQHF,TGTGCCAGTAGGACGGCTGGCAATCAGCCCCAGCATTTT
TRBJ2-7,TRBV20-1,many,NA,CSARLTGPSYEQYF,TGCAGTGCAAGACTAACGGGACCGAGCTACGAGCAGTACTTC
TRBJ1-5,TRBV2,NA,NA,CASTLGVEGQPQHF,TGTGCCAGCACCCTTGGGGTGGAGGGCCAGCCCCAGCATTTT
TRBJ2-7,TRBV28,few,NA,CASSPPGTSAYEQYF,TGTGCCAGCAGTCCACCCGGGACGTCAGCCTACGAGCAGTACTTC
TRBJ1-5,TRBV6-5,many,NA,CAVSKAEYSNQPQHF,TGTGCCGTATCCAAGGCGGAGTATAGCAATCAGCCCCAGCATTTT
TRBJ1-1,TRBV6-5,many,NA,CASSYVRAPGAEAFF,TGTGCCAGCAGTTACGTTCGGGCCCCGGGGGCTGAAGCTTTCTTT
TRBJ1-3,TRBV6-1,many,NA,CASRPDLRNTIYF,TGTGCCAGCAGGCCCGACCTACGAAACACCATATATTTT
TRBJ2-7,TRBV2,many,TRBD1,CASSEIRQGAYEQYF,TGTGCCAGCAGTGAAATCCGTCAGGGGGCATACGAGCAGTACTTC
TRBJ2-5,TRBV30,few,TRBD1,CAWGKGAGETQYF,TGTGCCTGGGGGAAGGGGGCCGGGGAGACCCAGTACTTC
TRBJ2-7,TRBV6-1,NA,NA,CASVGAASYEQYF,TGTGCCAGCGTGGGGGCAGCCTCCTACGAGCAGTACTTC
TRBJ1-2,TRBV6-1,NA,NA,CASSEATRGFYGYTF,TGTGCCAGCAGTGAAGCTACGAGGGGTTTCTATGGCTACACCTTC
TRBJ2-5,TRBV11-2,NA,NA,CASSVPTRGFVLETQYF,TGTGCCAGCAGCGTCCCGACTCGGGGGTTCGTGCTGGAGACCCAGTACTTC
TRBJ1-1,TRBV29-1,many,NA,CSVGILEPMNTEAFF,TGCAGCGTGGGAATCTTGGAGCCCATGAACACTGAAGCTTTCTTT
TRBJ2-7,TRBV30,many,TRBD1,CAWSGPLPGGSNYEQYF,TGTGCCTGGAGTGGACCCCTTCCAGGGGGCAGTAACTACGAGCAGTACTTC
TRBJ1-2,TRBV20-1,few,NA,CSARDQLNYGYTF,TGCAGTGCTAGAGATCAGCTGAACTATGGCTACACCTTC
TRBJ2-7,TRBV10-2,NA,TRBD2,CASQIELAEGAYEQYF,TGCGCCAGCCAAATCGAACTAGCGGAAGGGGCCTACGAGCAGTACTTC